The 5 T cell receptor beta chains below all came from one sample that was sequenced in a study of T cells in Graves' hyperthyroidism and ophthalmopathy. Amplified TCR beta CDR3 regions derived from RNA transcripts. TCR CDR3 regions were first amplified by RT-PCR with HTBI primers. From the multiplex PCR reads, TCRdb called clonotypes with MiXCR, one entry per CDR3 protein. Among 300,000 to 400,000 distinct CDR3 sequences listed, 14% were seen once. Sequenced sample: blood. The receptors here all came from a woman in her sixties or seventies with Graves' hyperthyroidism.

There are many counts of this clonotype. The gene calls are TRBV19 and TRBJ2-6; 7 positions match TRBD1. Unmatched junction bases numbered 10, after V lost 5 bases and J lost 0 bases. Germline V CDR1 and CDR2: LNHDA, SQIVND (reference sequence). This CDR3 has 18 amino acids. The CDR3 spells CASSPGGSRPSGANVLTF. CDR3 coding DNA: TGTGCCAGTAGTCCAGGGGGAAGCAGACCCTCTGGGGCCAACGTCCTGACTTTC.

Points on this clonotype: At one end, the junction sequence differs from germline, possibly due to a read error. This rearrangement joins TRBV25-1 to TRBJ2-1, with 8 bases fitting TRBD2. CDR1 is MGHDK and CDR2 is SYGVNS in the germline V gene. The CDR3 spans 14 residues. CDR3 sequence: CASGEAGVNNEQFF. Written as DNA, the CDR3 is TGTGCCAGCGGTGAAGCGGGAGTAAACAATGAGCAGTTCTTC.

In its sample, this clonotype was seen many times. The chain employs TRBV18 and TRBJ2-6, with D unresolved. Germline CDR1 reads KGHSH; CDR2 reads LQKENI. The CDR3 has 15 residues. Trimming cost V 6 bases and J 2 bases, with 11 bases left between them. CDR3 coding DNA: TGTGCCAGCTCCCCATCAGTTACTGGGGCCAACGTCCTGACTTTC. The encoded protein is CASSPSVTGANVLTF.

Only a few counts were recorded for this clonotype. The gene calls are TRBV5-1 and TRBJ2-5; D is unclear. The CDR3 extends over 12 amino acids. CDR1 and CDR2 (germline): SGHRS, YFSETQ. V lost 6 bases, J lost 2 bases, and 8 bases lay in between. CDR3 loop: CASTATQETQYF. In nucleotides, the CDR3 is TGCGCCAGCACGGCCACTCAAGAGACCCAGTACTTC. Complete variable domain (other parts from reference TRBV5-1 and TRBJ2-5): KAGVTQTPRYLIKTRGQQVTLSCSPISGHRSVSWYQQTPGQGLQFLFEYFSETQRNKGNFPGRFSGRQFSNSRSEMNVSTLELGDSALYLCASTATQETQYFGPGTRLLVL.

This clonotype was found a few times. The chain is built from TRBV19 and TRBJ2-2, with TRBD1 matching 8 bases. The CDR3 length is 15 residues. Germline V gene lookup returns CDR1 LNHDA and CDR2 SQIVND (reference sequence). The V segment lost 3 bases and the J segment 2 bases; nucleotides outside the gene matches: 2. This CDR3 is CASSIQGANTGELFF. The CDR3 DNA sequence: TGTGCCAGTAGTATTCAGGGGGCTAACACCGGGGAGCTGTTTTTT.